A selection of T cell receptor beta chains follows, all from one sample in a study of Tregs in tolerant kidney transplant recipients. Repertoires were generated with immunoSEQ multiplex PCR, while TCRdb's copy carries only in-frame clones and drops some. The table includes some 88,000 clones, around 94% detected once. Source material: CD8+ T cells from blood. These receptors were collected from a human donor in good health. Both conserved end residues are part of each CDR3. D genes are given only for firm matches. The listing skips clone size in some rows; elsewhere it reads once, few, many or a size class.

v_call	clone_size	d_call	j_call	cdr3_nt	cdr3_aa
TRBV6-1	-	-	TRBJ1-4	TGTGCCAGCAGTGATCTTGGGCAGGGACCAGATGAAAAACTGTTTTTT	CASSDLGQGPDEKLFF
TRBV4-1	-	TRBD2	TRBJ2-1	TGCGCCAGCAGCCAAGAAAGACTAGCCAATGAGCAGTTCTTC	CASSQERLANEQFF
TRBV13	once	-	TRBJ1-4	TGTGCCAGCAACAGCCTAAATGAAAAACTGTTTTTT	CASNSLNEKLFF
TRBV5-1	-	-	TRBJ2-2	TGCGCCAGCACCCTAGGGGGTAACACCGGGGAGCTGTTTTTT	CASTLGGNTGELFF
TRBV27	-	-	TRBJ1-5	TGTGCCAGCAGTTTAGTTGGGGATCAGCCCCAGCATTTT	CASSLVGDQPQHF
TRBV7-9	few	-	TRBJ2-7	TGTGCCAGCAGCACGGATGCTTACGAGCAGTACTTC	CASSTDAYEQYF
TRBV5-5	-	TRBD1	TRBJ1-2	TGTGCCAGCAGCGGGGGACAGCTGGCCTATGGCTACACCTTC	CASSGGQLAYGYTF
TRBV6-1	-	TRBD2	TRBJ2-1	TGTGCCAGCAGTGAAGCGGGGGGGGCCTACAATGAGCAGTTCTTC	CASSEAGGAYNEQFF
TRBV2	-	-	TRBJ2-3	TGTGCCAGCTGGGACCCTTCCAGAGATACGCAGTATTTT	CASWDPSRDTQYF
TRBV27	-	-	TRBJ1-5	TGTGCCAGCAGTTCTACCGCCCCGGCTAGGCCCCAGCATTTT	CASSSTAPARPQHF
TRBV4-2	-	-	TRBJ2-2	TGTGCCAGCCTCCAGGAGGGGGGGAGTGGCACCGGGGAGCTGTTTTTT	CASLQEGGSGTGELFF
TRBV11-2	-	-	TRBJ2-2	TGTGCCAGCAGCTTCCGGACCTACAGGGGGGAGGGCACCGGGGAGCTGTTTTTT	CASSFRTYRGEGTGELFF
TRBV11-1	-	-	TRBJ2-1	TGTGCCAGCAGCTTATGGGGGGTCGGCTCCTACAATGAGCAGTTCTTC	CASSLWGVGSYNEQFF
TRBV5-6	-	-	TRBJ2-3	TGTGCCAGCAGCTTGGTTCGTCCCACAGATACGCAGTATTTT	CASSLVRPTDTQYF
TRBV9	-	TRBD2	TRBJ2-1	TGTGCCAGCAGCGTAGAACTAGCGAGGAATGAGCAGTTCTTC	CASSVELARNEQFF
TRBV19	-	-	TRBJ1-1	TGTGCCAGTAGTATAGACGAACAGGGGAACACTGAAGCTTTCTTT	CASSIDEQGNTEAFF
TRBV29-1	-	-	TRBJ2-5	TGCAGCGTTCCTACAGGGACCCAAGAGACCCAGTACTTC	CSVPTGTQETQYF
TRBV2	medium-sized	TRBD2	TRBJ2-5	TGTGCCCGAACCCACGGGGCTAGCGGGGAGGAAAAAGAGACCCAGTACTTC	CARTHGASGEEKETQYF
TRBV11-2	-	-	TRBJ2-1	TGTGCCAGCAGCTTAGATCTAACAGGGTGGTATGAGCAGTTCTTC	CASSLDLTGWYEQFF
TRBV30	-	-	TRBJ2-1	TGTGCCTGGAGGATAGGAGGGGACAATGAGCAGTTCTTC	CAWRIGGDNEQFF
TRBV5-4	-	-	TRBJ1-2	TGTGCCAGCAGCTTTGGGGTTGGCTACACCTTC	CASSFGVGYTF
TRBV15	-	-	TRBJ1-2	TGTGCCACCAGCAGAGCCGACCCCGGGACACCCAGGGATGGCTACACCTTC	CATSRADPGTPRDGYTF
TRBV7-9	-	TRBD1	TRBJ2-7	TGTGCCAGCAGCCGACAGGGATGGTACGAGCAGTACTTC	CASSRQGWYEQYF
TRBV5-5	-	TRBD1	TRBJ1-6	TGTGCCAGCAGCTTGGTGACAGGGCATACCCTCCACTTT	CASSLVTGHTLHF
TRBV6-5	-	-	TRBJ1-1	TGTGCCAGCAGTTACTCGACTCACACTGAAGCTTTCTTT	CASSYSTHTEAFF
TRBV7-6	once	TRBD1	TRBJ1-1	TGTGCCAGCAGCTTACAGACAGGGATTAGGGAGAACACTGAAGCTTTCTTT	CASSLQTGIRENTEAFF
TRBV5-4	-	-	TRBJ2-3	TGTGCCAGCAGCTTCAGGGGGGGGAACACAGATACGCAGTATTTT	CASSFRGGNTDTQYF
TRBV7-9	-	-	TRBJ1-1	TGTGCCAGCAGCTCAATGGGGGCTTGGAACACTGAAGCTTTCTTT	CASSSMGAWNTEAFF
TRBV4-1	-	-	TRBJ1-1	TGCGCCAGCAGCCAGGGAAGACAGACAATGAACACTGAAGCTTTCTTT	CASSQGRQTMNTEAFF
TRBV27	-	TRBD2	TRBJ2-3	TGTGCCAGCAGTTTATTTTGGGGAGGGACAGATACGCAGTATTTT	CASSLFWGGTDTQYF
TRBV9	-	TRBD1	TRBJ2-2	TGTGCCAGCAGCGCCACATCGGACAGGGGTGTGGAGCTGTTTTTT	CASSATSDRGVELFF
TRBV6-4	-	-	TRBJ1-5	TGTGCCAGCAGTCCTTGGGGAAATCAGCCCCAGCATTTT	CASSPWGNQPQHF
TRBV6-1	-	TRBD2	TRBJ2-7	TGTGCCAGCAGTACCAGCGGGGGGGCCTACGAGCAGTACTTC	CASSTSGGAYEQYF
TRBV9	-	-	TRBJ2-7	TGTGCCAGCAGCGTAGGGAGCTCCTACGAGCAGTACTTC	CASSVGSSYEQYF
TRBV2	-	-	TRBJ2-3	TGTGCCACGGGGGCAGATACGCAGTATTTT	CATGADTQYF
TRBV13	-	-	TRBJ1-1	TGTGCCAGCAGCGTATTCATGAACACTGAAGCTTTCTTT	CASSVFMNTEAFF
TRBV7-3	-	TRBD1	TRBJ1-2	TGTGCCAGCAGTCCGACAGGGGGCCACTATGGCTACACCTTC	CASSPTGGHYGYTF
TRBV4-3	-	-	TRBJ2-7	TGCGCCAGCAGCCAAGATGAGGGGAAAAACGAGCAGTACTTC	CASSQDEGKNEQYF
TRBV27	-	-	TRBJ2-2	TGTGCCAGCAGCGACGGCAGCTGGTCGAACACCGGGGAGCTGTTTTTT	CASSDGSWSNTGELFF
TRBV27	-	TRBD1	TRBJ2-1	TGTGCCAGCAGTTCAATCCGGGACAGGGCCTACAATGAGCAGTTCTTC	CASSSIRDRAYNEQFF
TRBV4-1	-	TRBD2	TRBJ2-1	TGCGCCAGCAGCCAGCTCGCAAGCGGGAGGTACTTCGGTACTGAGCAGTTCTTC	CASSQLASGRYFGTEQFF
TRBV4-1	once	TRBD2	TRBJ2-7	TGCGCCAGCAGCCAAGTAGCGGGGGGGGCCTACGAGCAGTACTTC	CASSQVAGGAYEQYF